Presented here are 30 T cell receptor beta chains from one specimen sequenced in a study of T cell repertoires in cytomegalovirus infection. TCRdb redid the calling of the reads with MiXCR, one entry per CDR3 protein. The profile covers approximately 630,000 distinct CDR3 sequences, with approximately 25% appearing a single time and approximately 8% taken by the ten largest. The sample consisted of CD8+ T cells from PBMCs. These receptors originate from a human donor in good health (CMV status not recorded). Some clones in this sample may be carry-over from other donors' samples.

The chain links TRBV28 to TRBJ2-7, with D perhaps matching TRBD1 or TRBD2 (5 bases each). Deletions cut 3 bases from V and 2 bases from J, with 8 bases between. The germline V gene encodes CDR1 MDHEN and CDR2 SYDVKM. This CDR3 comprises 13 residues. The CDR3 DNA follows: TGTGCCAGCAGTTTCGGGGCGGCCTACGAGCAGTACGTC. Translating gives CASSFGAAYEQYV.

Many counts were recorded for this clonotype. V is TRBV7-2 and J is TRBJ2-3, with D hard to call. The CDR3 loop spans 14 amino acids. V dropped 5 bases and J dropped 4 bases, with 13 bases sitting between them. Germline assignment: CDR1 SGHTA and CDR2 FQGNSA. The CDR3 region has the DNA TGTGCCAGCAGCCTCCGGGCAGTGGCAGATACGCAGTATTTT. This translates into CASSLRAVADTQYF. Full variable domain (remainder filled in from reference TRBV7-2 and TRBJ2-3): GAGVSQSPSNKVTEKGKDVELRCDPISGHTALYWYRQSLGQGLEFLIYFQGNSAPDKSGLPSDRFSAERTGGSVSTLTIQRTQQEDSAVYLCASSLRAVADTQYFGPGTRLTVL.

This clonotype has more than one count but fewer than ten. The chain combines TRBV2 with TRBJ2-1; possible D gene TRBD2, 6 bases. CDR3 length equals 12 residues. V lost 7 bases and J 7 bases, leaving 11 bases between the germline ends. Germline V lookup: CDR1 SNHLY, CDR2 FYNNEI. CDR3 nucleotide sequence: TGTGCCAGCATCCTAGGGAGGAATGAGCAGTTCTTC. Protein sequence: CASILGRNEQFF.

This clonotype has only a few counts. The rearrangement joins TRBV20-1 to TRBJ2-3; 7 bases line up with TRBD2. The junction had 6 bases not matched to a gene; V was cut back by 3 bases and J by 0 bases. Germline V gene sequence: CDR1 DFQATT, CDR2 SNEGSKA (reference sequence). This CDR3 has 15 residues. CDR3 sequence: CSARGLAASTDTQYF. CDR3 bases: TGCAGTGCTAGGGGTCTAGCGGCTAGCACAGATACGCAGTATTTT.

This clonotype was observed at least ten times. The J gene is TRBJ2-7, the V gene TRBV7-6, with 7 bases identical to TRBD1. Germline V gives CDR1 SGHVS, CDR2 FNYEAQ. The CDR3 totals 15 residues. V was clipped by 0 bases and J by 6 bases; unmatched bases: 8. CDR3 protein: CASSLAYRGGIEQYF. The CDR3 nucleotides read TGTGCCAGCAGCTTAGCCTACAGGGGTGGAATCGAGCAGTACTTC.

This clonotype has just a few counts. The chain uses TRBV25-1 and TRBJ1-3; no reliable D call. V was clipped by 8 bases and J by 4 bases, with 3 bases between them. This CDR3 is 10 amino acids long. Germline lookup yields CDR1 MGHDK and CDR2 SYGVNS. CDR3 in DNA: TGTGCCAGCGCGGGAAACACCATATATTTT. This sequence encodes CASAGNTIYF.

This rearrangement joins TRBV29-1 to TRBJ2-3, with D perhaps TRBD2 (6 bases). The CDR3 contains 14 residues. Trimming took off 4 bases at V and 4 bases at J, with 15 bases between the two ends. Germline V gene sequence: CDR1 SQVTM, CDR2 ANQGSEA. The CDR3: CSVAGWGVADTQYF. For the CDR3, the DNA is TGCAGCGTTGCGGGTTGGGGGGTGGCAGATACGCAGTATTTT.

The CDR3 is CATSGRGQGALNTGELFF. CDR3 nucleotide sequence: TGTGCCACCAGTGGCCGAGGACAGGGGGCCTTGAACACCGGGGAGCTGTTTTTT. V usage is TRBV24-1 and J usage is TRBJ2-2, with 11 bases aligning to TRBD1. This CDR3 is built from 18 residues. V shed 5 bases and J 1 base; nucleotides not matched to a gene: 8. Per the germline V gene, CDR1 is KGHDR and CDR2 is SFDVKD.

This clonotype occurred many times. This chain joins TRBV2 and TRBJ2-2, with D possibly matching TRBD1 (5 bases). This CDR3 has 13 amino acids. In germline, CDR1 is SNHLY, CDR2 FYNNEI. Trimming took off 10 bases at V and 1 base at J, with 10 bases between the two ends. CDR3 sequence: CATPGQNTGELFF. The CDR3 nucleotides read TGTGCCACCCCCGGACAGAACACCGGGGAGCTGTTTTTT. Full variable domain (outside the CDR3, taken from reference TRBV2 and TRBJ2-2): EPEVTQTPSHQVTQMGQEVILRCVPISNHLYFYWYRQILGQKVEFLVSFYNNEISEKSEIFDDQFSVERPDGSNFTLKIRSTKLEDSAMYFCATPGQNTGELFFGEGSRLTVL.

The chain joins TRBV15 to TRBJ1-2; D gene uncertain. CDR1 and CDR2 from the germline V gene are LNHNV and YYDKDF (reference sequence). The V gene lost 2 bases and the J gene lost 3 bases, with 10 bases spanning the gap. The CDR3 sequence is 14 residues long. The DNA for the CDR3 is TGTGCCACCAGCAGACCTGGTTCGGACTATGGCTACACCTTC. Amino acids: CATSRPGSDYGYTF.

As for this clonotype: Given a much more abundant clone one base away, this may be a read error. V gene TRBV7-2 combines with J gene TRBJ2-3; no definite D call. Germline V gene lookup returns CDR1 SGHTA and CDR2 FQGNSA. Trimming cost V 1 base and J 2 bases, with 10 bases left between them. The CDR3 sequence is 15 residues long. The CDR3 region is CASSLDSTFTDTQYF. The DNA for the CDR3 is TGTGCCAGCAGCTTAGATTCGACTTTCACAGATACGCAGTATTTT.

V gene TRBV10-3 combines with J gene TRBJ1-2; D possibly corresponds to TRBD1 (6 bases). Germline V lookup: CDR1 ENHRY, CDR2 SYGVKD. The CDR3 runs 17 residues. Trimming stripped 7 bases from V and 1 base from J, with 22 bases between. The CDR3 DNA is TGTGCCATCAAAGAATGGAGCCTGGACAGCCGTAACTATGGCTACACCTTC. Its translation is CAIKEWSLDSRNYGYTF.

On this clonotype itself: A much larger clone sits a single nucleotide away, making a read error possible. The genes are TRBV7-8 and TRBJ1-4; 7 positions agree with TRBD1. Germline V gene lookup returns CDR1 SGHVS and CDR2 FQNEAQ. The CDR3 sequence is 16 residues long. V lost 5 bases and J lost 3; bases outside the gene matches: 9. DNA for the CDR3: TGTGCCAGCAGCGCCAATCTCGGGACAGCTAATGAAAAACTGTTTTTT. Residues: CASSANLGTANEKLFF.

This chain joins TRBV6-2 or TRBV6-3 and TRBJ2-7; 7 bases map to TRBD1. There are 15 residues in the CDR3. Germline V gene sequence: CDR1 MNHEY, CDR2 SVGEGT. The V gene end was trimmed by 2 bases and the J gene end by 1 base; junction bases not matched to a gene: 5. The CDR3 region is CASSYSRDRSYEQYV. CDR3 in DNA: TGTGCCAGCAGTTACAGCCGGGACAGATCCTACGAGCAGTACGTC.

This clonotype has a handful of counts. The chain employs TRBV12-3 or TRBV12-4 and TRBJ2-7; D possibly matches TRBD1 or TRBD2 (7 bases each). The V end was cut by 6 bases, the J end by 2 bases, with 17 bases between. CDR3 size: 15 residues. In DNA, the CDR3 is TGTGCCAGCAGCCCCAGGGGGGGGGTTACCTACGAGCAGTACTTC. This encodes CASSPRGGVTYEQYF.

The chain joins TRBV29-1 to TRBJ1-1; no clear D gene. Trimming pared 0 bases from V and 3 bases from J, leaving 8 bases between. Germline CDR1 reads SQVTM; CDR2 reads ANQGSEA. The length of the CDR3 is 13 residues. The CDR3 DNA sequence: TGCAGCGTTGAAGATCCGGGGTACACTGAAGCTTTCTTT. It is translated as CSVEDPGYTEAFF. Full variable domain (outside the CDR3, taken from reference TRBV29-1 and TRBJ1-1): SAVISQKPSRDICQRGTSLTIQCQVDSQVTMMFWYRQQPGQSLTLIATANQGSEATYESGFVIDKFPISRPNLTFSTLTVSNMSPEDSSIYLCSVEDPGYTEAFFGQGTRLTVV.

This clonotype was observed a few times. V usage is TRBV19 and J usage is TRBJ1-1; D gene ambiguous. V lost 1 base to trimming and J lost 1 base, with 10 bases between them. The CDR3 covers 15 residues. In germline, CDR1 is LNHDA, CDR2 SQIVND (reference sequence). The CDR3 coding sequence is TGTGCCAGTAGTATAGTCCGGGAGGGGAACACTGAAGCTTTCTTT. This encodes CASSIVREGNTEAFF.

J is TRBJ1-6 and V is TRBV14, with D unclear. Germline V lookup: CDR1 SGHDN, CDR2 FVKESK. CDR3 length: 16 amino acids. V shed 1 base and J shed 13 bases, with 20 bases lying between them. The CDR3 DNA sequence: TGTGCCAGCAGCCAAGGATTGGCCAGCCCCAGGAATCCCCTCCACTTT. Translating it yields CASSQGLASPRNPLHF.

The V call is TRBV29-1, the J call TRBJ1-2, with a tentative D call TRBD1 (5 bases). Germline-derived CDR1 and CDR2 are SQVTM and ANQGSEA. V lost 2 bases to trimming and J lost 2 bases, with 9 bases between them. This CDR3 region has 13 residues. The CDR3 loop is CSVESGWNYGYTF. CDR3 DNA: TGCAGCGTTGAATCAGGGTGGAACTATGGCTACACCTTC.

The chain has TRBV6-2 or TRBV6-3 and TRBJ2-7, with D unresolved. V lost 2 bases and J 3 bases, leaving 20 bases between the germline ends. Germline V CDR1 and CDR2: MNHEY, SVGEGT. The CDR3 length is 17 residues. In nucleotides, the CDR3 is TGTGCCAGCAGTTACCCACGCTGGGAAAAGAACGACTACGAGCAGTACGTC. Its translation: CASSYPRWEKNDYEQYV.

V usage is TRBV28 and J usage is TRBJ2-5; D is uncertain. This CDR3 is built from 18 residues. CDR1 MDHEN and CDR2 SYDVKM come from the germline V gene. Trimming stripped 7 bases from V and 1 base from J, with 25 bases between. CDR3: CASTSHPRWIVSQETQYF. CDR3 in DNA: TGTGCCAGCACCTCTCATCCGAGGTGGATAGTTAGCCAAGAGACCCAGTACTTC.

This clonotype occurred a few times. This chain links TRBV28 with TRBJ2-3; TRBD2 matches 10 bases. The V gene's germline CDR1 is MDHEN and CDR2 SYDVKM. The J segment lost 2 bases and the V segment lost 7 bases, leaving 6 bases of the junction unmatched. The CDR3 has 15 residues. CDR3 nucleotide sequence: TGTGCCAGCACCCTTGGACTAGCGGCCACAGATACGCAGTATTTT. Protein: CASTLGLAATDTQYF.

Comment on this clonotype: This may stem from a read error, because a much larger clone lies one nucleotide away. J is TRBJ2-5 and V is TRBV27; D not resolved. V lost 5 bases and J 4 bases, leaving 17 bases between the germline ends. The CDR3 runs to 15 residues. The germline V gene has CDR1 MNHEY and CDR2 SMNVEV (reference sequence). In nucleotides, the CDR3 is TGTGCCAGCAGTCCCGAGACACAATTCCCAGAGACCCAGTACTTC. Amino acids: CASSPETQFPETQYF.

This rearrangement joins TRBV29-1 to TRBJ2-1; D tentatively reads TRBD1 or TRBD2 (5 bases each). Trimming shortened V by 3 bases and J by 4 bases, and 13 bases separated the two germline ends. The CDR3 contains 14 residues. Germline CDR1 reads SQVTM; CDR2 reads ANQGSEA. The CDR3 DNA sequence: TGCAGCGTTGATAATTGGGGCGGGTACAATGAGCAGTTCTTC. Residues: CSVDNWGGYNEQFF.

This clonotype has a handful of counts. The chain uses TRBV4-1 and TRBJ2-4, with 8 bases that match TRBD1. V was clipped by 4 bases and J by 7 bases; unmatched bases: 3. Germline V gene lookup returns CDR1 MGHRA and CDR2 YSYEKL. The CDR3 extends over 13 amino acids. DNA of the CDR3: TGCGCCAGCAGCCCTCGACAGGGGAACATTCAGTACTTC. This gives the protein CASSPRQGNIQYF.

The chain is built from TRBV20-1 and TRBJ2-7; D is perhaps TRBD1 (6 bases). V lost 5 bases to trimming and J lost 2 bases, with 7 bases between them. The CDR3 has 11 residues. In germline, CDR1 is DFQATT, CDR2 SNEGSKA (reference sequence). The CDR3 loop is CSAEGAYEQYF. As DNA, the CDR3 is TGCAGTGCTGAGGGGGCCTACGAGCAGTACTTC.

This clonotype was counted between two and nine times. The rearrangement links TRBV27 to TRBJ1-1; 10 nucleotides align to TRBD1. Unmatched junction bases numbered 3, after V lost 3 bases and J lost 5 bases. The CDR3 extends over 14 amino acids. Germline CDR1 and CDR2: MNHEY and SMNVEV (reference sequence). The CDR3 protein is CASSFGTGETEAFF. In DNA, the CDR3 is TGTGCCAGCAGTTTCGGGACAGGGGAAACTGAAGCTTTCTTT.

This clonotype came up many times. The CDR3 nucleotides read TGTGCCAGCAGCCCCACGGGGCGCCAAGAGACCCAGTACTTC. Protein sequence: CASSPTGRQETQYF. The chain recombines TRBV11-2 with TRBJ2-5, with D possibly being TRBD1 or TRBD2 (5 bases each). Looked up from germline, CDR1 is SGHAT and CDR2 is FQNNGV. Trimming took 5 bases from V and 1 from J, leaving 11 bases between them. The CDR3 runs 14 residues.

This clonotype was recorded a few times. The DNA of the CDR3 is TGCAGTGCCGTCCGGGACAGGGGTTTCTACGAGCAGTACTTC. It specifies CSAVRDRGFYEQYF. V usage is TRBV20-1 and J usage is TRBJ2-7, with 10 bases lining up with TRBD1. The CDR3 is 14 amino acids. Germline CDR1 is DFQATT and CDR2 is SNEGSKA (reference sequence). Trimming removed 6 bases from V and 3 bases from J; junction bases left unmatched: 8.

The chain combines TRBV4-1 with TRBJ1-4; 10 nucleotides line up with TRBD1. This CDR3 comprises 15 residues. Germline loops: CDR1 MGHRA, CDR2 YSYEKL. Trimming at V came to 4 bases and at J to 6 bases, leaving 5 bases not matched to a gene. CDR3 amino acids: CASSPTGTGDEKLFF. CDR3 in DNA: TGCGCCAGCAGCCCGACCGGGACAGGGGATGAAAAACTGTTTTTT.